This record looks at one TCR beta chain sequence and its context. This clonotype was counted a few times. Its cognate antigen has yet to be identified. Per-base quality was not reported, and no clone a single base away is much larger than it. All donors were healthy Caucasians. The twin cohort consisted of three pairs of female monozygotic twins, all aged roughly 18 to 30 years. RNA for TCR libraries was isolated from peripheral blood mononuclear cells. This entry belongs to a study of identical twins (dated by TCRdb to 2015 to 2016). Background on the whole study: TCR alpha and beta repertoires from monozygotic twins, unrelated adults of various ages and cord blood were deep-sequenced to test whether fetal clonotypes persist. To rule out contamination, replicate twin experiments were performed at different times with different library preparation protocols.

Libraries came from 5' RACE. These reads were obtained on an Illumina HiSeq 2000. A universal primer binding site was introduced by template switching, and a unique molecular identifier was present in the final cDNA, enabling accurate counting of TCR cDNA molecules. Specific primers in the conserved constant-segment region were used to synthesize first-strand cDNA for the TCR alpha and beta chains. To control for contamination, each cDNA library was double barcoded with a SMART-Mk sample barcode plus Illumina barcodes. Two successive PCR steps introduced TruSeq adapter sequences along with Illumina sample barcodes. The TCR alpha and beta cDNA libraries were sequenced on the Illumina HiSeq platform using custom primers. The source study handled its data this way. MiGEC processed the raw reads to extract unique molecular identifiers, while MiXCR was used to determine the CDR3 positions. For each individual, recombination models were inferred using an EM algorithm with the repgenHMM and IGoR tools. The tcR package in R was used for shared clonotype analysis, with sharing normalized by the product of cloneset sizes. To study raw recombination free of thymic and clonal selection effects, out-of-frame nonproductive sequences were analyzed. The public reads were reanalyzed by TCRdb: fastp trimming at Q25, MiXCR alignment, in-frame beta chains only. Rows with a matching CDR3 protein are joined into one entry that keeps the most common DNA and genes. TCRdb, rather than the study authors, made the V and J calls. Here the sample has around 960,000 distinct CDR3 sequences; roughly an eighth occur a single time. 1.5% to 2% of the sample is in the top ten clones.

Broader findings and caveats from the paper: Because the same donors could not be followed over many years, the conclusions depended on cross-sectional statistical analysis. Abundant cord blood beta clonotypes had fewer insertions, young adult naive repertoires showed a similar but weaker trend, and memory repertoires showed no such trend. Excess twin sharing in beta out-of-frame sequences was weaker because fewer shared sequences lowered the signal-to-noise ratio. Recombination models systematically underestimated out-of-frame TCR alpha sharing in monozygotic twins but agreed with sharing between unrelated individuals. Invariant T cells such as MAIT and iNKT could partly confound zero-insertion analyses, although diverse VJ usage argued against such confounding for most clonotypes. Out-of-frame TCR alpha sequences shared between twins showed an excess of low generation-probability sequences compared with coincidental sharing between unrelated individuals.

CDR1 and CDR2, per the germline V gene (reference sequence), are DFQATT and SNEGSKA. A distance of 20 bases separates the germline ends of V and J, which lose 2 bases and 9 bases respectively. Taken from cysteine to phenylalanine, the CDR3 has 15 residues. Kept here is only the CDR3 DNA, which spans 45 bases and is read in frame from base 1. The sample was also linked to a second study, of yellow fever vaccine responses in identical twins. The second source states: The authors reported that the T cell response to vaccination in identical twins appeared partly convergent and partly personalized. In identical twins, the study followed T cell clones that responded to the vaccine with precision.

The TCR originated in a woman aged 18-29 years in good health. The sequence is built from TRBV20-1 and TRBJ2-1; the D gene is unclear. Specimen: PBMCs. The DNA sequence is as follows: TGCAGTGCTAGAAGCCCAAGAACGAATGGCGGTGAGCAGTTCTTC. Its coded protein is CSARSPRTNGGEQFF.